This T cell receptor beta chain was obtained from a study of blood T cells in healthy people across ages. General study results and limits: Diversity was estimated from one million T cells, and these estimates were considered underestimates. The lack of PBMC sorting stopped any conclusive naive versus antigen-experienced comparison.

Note on this clonotype: Its specificity is not known.

Using a J-beta primer mix together with a sample-barcoded 5' primer, a second PCR was run for roughly 7 to 12 cycles. No fewer than 3 million CDR3-containing paired-end reads came from each sample. TCRdb reprocessed the 5' RACE reads with MiXCR, giving one entry per CDR3 protein. This sample has a few hundred thousand distinct CDR3 sequences, with 52% found just once. This CDR3 contains 14 residues. V gave up 6 bases and J gave up 10 bases; unmatched junction bases: 9. Sequenced: blood. The chain employs TRBV12-3 or TRBV12-4 and TRBJ2-1; 10 bases are shared with TRBD2. The receptor was isolated from a man in his sixties in good health. The CDR3 DNA follows: TGTGCCAGCAGCCACGACGGGACTAGCGTAGAGCAGTTCTTC. This encodes CASSHDGTSVEQFF.